This T cell receptor beta chain was identified during a study of blood T cell repertoires in COVID-19. In terms of age and location, participants ranged from roughly 18 to 90 years and lived in about two dozen US areas. Participant-given clinical history determined each cohort assignment. This clone was observed a single time. The data were produced by immunoSEQ multiplex PCR, yet TCRdb's version contains in-frame clones alone and is incomplete. Of fewer than 250,000 clones in the sample, 80% to 90% were seen once. The specimen was PBMCs or T cells enriched from blood (not recorded which). The sequence was obtained from a woman in her thirties or forties with acute COVID-19.

CDR3 amino acids: CAWSFAGDSPLHF. CDR3 coding DNA: TGTGCCTGGAGTTTTGCAGGGGATTCACCCCTCCACTTT. The chain is built from TRBV30 and TRBJ1-6; TRBD1 might be the D (6 bases). The CDR3 covers 13 residues. CDR1 is GTSNPN, CDR2 SVGIG, per germline (reference sequence). V shed 2 bases and J shed 8 bases, with 10 bases lying between them. Full variable domain (missing parts from reference TRBV30 and TRBJ1-6): SQTIHQWPATLVQPVGSPLSLECTVEGTSNPNLYWYRQAAGRGLQLLFYSVGIGQISSEVPQNLSASRPQDRQFILSSKKLLLSDSGFYLCAWSFAGDSPLHFGNGTRLTVT.